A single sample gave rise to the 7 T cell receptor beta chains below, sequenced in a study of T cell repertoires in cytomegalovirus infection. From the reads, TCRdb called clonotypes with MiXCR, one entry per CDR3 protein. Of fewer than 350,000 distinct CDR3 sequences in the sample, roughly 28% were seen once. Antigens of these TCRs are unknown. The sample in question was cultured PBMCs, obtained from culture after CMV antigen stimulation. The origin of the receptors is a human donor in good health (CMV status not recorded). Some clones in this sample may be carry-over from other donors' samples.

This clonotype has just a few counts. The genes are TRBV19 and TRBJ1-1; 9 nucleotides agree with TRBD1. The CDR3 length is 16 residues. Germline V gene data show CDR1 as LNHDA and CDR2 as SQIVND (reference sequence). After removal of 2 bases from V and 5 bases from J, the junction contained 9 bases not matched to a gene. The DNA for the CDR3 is TGTGCCAGTAGTATAAGGGGACAGGGAGTCGGGACTGAAGCTTTCTTT. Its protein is CASSIRGQGVGTEAFF.

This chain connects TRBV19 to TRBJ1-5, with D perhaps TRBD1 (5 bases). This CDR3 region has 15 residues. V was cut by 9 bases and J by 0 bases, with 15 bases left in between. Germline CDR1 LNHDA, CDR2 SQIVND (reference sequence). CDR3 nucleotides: TGTGCCAGGGTGGGGGGAAGATTTAGCAATCAGCCCCAGCATTTT. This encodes CARVGGRFSNQPQHF.

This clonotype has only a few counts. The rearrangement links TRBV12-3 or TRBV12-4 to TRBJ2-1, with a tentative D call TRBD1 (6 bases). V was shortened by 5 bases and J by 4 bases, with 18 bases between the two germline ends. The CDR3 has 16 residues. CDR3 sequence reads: CASSPSGARAYNEQFF. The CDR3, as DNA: TGTGCCAGCAGTCCCTCAGGGGCCCGAGCGTACAATGAGCAGTTCTTC.

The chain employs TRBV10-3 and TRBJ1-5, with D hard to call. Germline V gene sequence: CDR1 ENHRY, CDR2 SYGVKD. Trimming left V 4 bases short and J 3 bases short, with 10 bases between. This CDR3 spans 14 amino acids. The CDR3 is CAISARGDNQPQHF. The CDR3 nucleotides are TGTGCCATCAGTGCCCGTGGGGACAATCAGCCCCAGCATTTT.

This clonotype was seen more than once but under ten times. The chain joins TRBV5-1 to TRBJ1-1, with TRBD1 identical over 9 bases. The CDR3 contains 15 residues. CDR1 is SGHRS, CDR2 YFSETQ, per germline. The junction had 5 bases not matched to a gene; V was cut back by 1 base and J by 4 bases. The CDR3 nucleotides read TGCGCCAGCAGCTTGCGGGACAGGGTCCGCACTGAAGCTTTCTTT. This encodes CASSLRDRVRTEAFF.

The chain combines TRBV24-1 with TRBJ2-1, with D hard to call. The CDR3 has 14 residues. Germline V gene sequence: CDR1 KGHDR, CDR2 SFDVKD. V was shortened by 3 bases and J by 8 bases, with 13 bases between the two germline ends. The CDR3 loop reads CATSDVVRAHEQFF. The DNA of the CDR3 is TGTGCCACCAGTGATGTCGTACGGGCCCATGAGCAGTTCTTC.

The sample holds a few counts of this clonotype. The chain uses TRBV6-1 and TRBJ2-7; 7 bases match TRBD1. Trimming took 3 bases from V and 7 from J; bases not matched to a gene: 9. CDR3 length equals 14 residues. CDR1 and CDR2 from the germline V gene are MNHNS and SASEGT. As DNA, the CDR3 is TGTGCCAGCAGTGAGGTTAGGGGGCGTCGGGAGCAGTACTTC. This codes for CASSEVRGRREQYF.